A single sample is the source of the 11 T cell receptor beta chains below, sequenced in a study of blood T cells in healthy people across ages. A second roughly 6 to 12 cycle PCR used barcoded and J-beta primers. TCRdb re-called the 5' RACE reads with MiXCR, one entry per CDR3 protein. The profile shows 800,000 or so distinct CDR3 sequences, around half of them singletons. The sequenced sample was blood. The receptors derive from an elderly man in good health.

The chain uses TRBV6-5 and TRBJ2-1, with 13 bases that match TRBD2. The germline CDR1 and CDR2 sequences are MNHEY and SVGAGI. The junction had 10 bases not matched to a gene; V was cut back by 4 bases and J by 10 bases. The CDR3 length is 16 residues. The CDR3 coding sequence is TGTGCCAGCAGTTTTGGCGGGACTAGCGGGGCCTACGAGCAGTTCTTC. It translates to CASSFGGTSGAYEQFF.

This clonotype was seen only a few times. The chain joins TRBV5-1 to TRBJ2-7; unclear D gene. Trimming left V 5 bases short and J 2 bases short, with 14 bases between. The CDR3 has 14 residues. In germline, CDR1 is SGHRS, CDR2 YFSETQ. CDR3 amino acids: CASSTTRSTYEQYF. CDR3 nucleotides: TGCGCCAGCAGTACGACACGCAGTACCTACGAGCAGTACTTC.

The chain carries TRBV27 and TRBJ2-2; maybe TRBD1 (6 bases). Germline V CDR1 and CDR2: MNHEY, SMNVEV (reference sequence). V shed 3 bases and J shed 5 bases, with 13 bases lying between them. The CDR3 is 15 amino acids. CDR3 coding DNA: TGTGCCAGCAGTTTTCTGGGGGCAGGTACCGGGGAGCTGTTTTTT. This sequence encodes CASSFLGAGTGELFF.

The chain has TRBV19 and TRBJ2-7; 8 bases are a match to TRBD2. Near its end, the DNA agrees better with TRBJ2-5, so the J call may be wrong. The germline gives CDR1 LNHDA, CDR2 SQIVND (reference sequence). CDR3 length: 15 amino acids. In DNA form, the CDR3 reads TGTGCCAGTAGTATAGCGGGAGGGCGTACGGAGACCCAGTACTTC. Its protein product is CASSIAGGRTETQYF.

This clonotype was recorded once. Here the CDR3 reads CASSLEAEEGYTF. Written as DNA, the CDR3 is TGTGCCAGCAGCCTTGAGGCGGAGGAGGGCTACACCTTC. V gene TRBV2 combines with J gene TRBJ1-2; no clear D. The CDR3 has 13 residues. Trimming shortened V by 6 bases and J by 8 bases, and 16 bases separated the two germline ends. Germline CDR1 and CDR2: SNHLY and FYNNEI.

The chain employs TRBV20-1 and TRBJ2-7, with D perhaps TRBD2 (5 bases). Germline V lookup: CDR1 DFQATT, CDR2 SNEGSKA (reference sequence). The CDR3 is made up of 14 amino acids. The V gene lost 0 bases and the J gene lost 2 bases, with 11 bases spanning the gap. The chain's CDR3 is CSARDERFAYEQYF. In DNA form, the CDR3 reads TGCAGTGCTAGAGATGAGCGGTTCGCCTACGAGCAGTACTTC.

V usage is TRBV5-6 and J usage is TRBJ2-3; TRBD2 aligns across 11 bases. Germline values: CDR1 SGHDT, CDR2 YYEEEE. V trimming: 4 bases; J trimming: 2 bases; junction bases outside the gene matches: 6. CDR3 length: 16 amino acids. The CDR3, as DNA: TGTGCCAGCAGCCTCGGGACTAGCGGAAACACAGATACGCAGTATTTT. Its translation: CASSLGTSGNTDTQYF.

The chain uses TRBV28 and TRBJ2-7; weak D call: TRBD2 (5 bases). Trimming pared 4 bases from V and 7 bases from J, leaving 20 bases between. Germline loops: CDR1 MDHEN, CDR2 SYDVKM. The CDR3 has 15 residues. The CDR3 DNA is TGTGCCAGCAGTTGTGGACTCCGCTTTAGTGGGGAGCAGTACTTC. Translated, it gives CASSCGLRFSGEQYF.

V is TRBV4-2 and J is TRBJ2-4; D perhaps matches TRBD2 (5 bases). This CDR3 is built from 20 residues. The V and J ends lost 0 bases and 0 bases respectively, with 21 bases between them. Germline V gene lookup returns CDR1 LGHNA and CDR2 YNFKEQ. CDR3 in DNA: TGTGCCAGCAGCCAAGATGGAAGCGGCCTCTTCTCTATAGCCAAAAACATTCAGTACTTC. Translated, it gives CASSQDGSGLFSIAKNIQYF.

The chain is built from TRBV4-2 and TRBJ2-3; 7 bases are a match to TRBD2. Trimming took 2 bases from V and 6 from J; bases not matched to a gene: 8. The CDR3 loop spans 15 amino acids. Looked up from germline, CDR1 is LGHNA and CDR2 is YNFKEQ. CDR3 coding DNA: TGTGCCAGCAGCCAAAAACCAGCGGGGACGGATACGCAGTATTTT. This sequence encodes CASSQKPAGTDTQYF.

This chain joins TRBV28 and TRBJ1-1; 8 bases agree with TRBD1. Germline V gene data show CDR1 as MDHEN and CDR2 as SYDVKM. The V gene end was trimmed by 11 bases and the J gene end by 5 bases; junction bases not matched to a gene: 13. CDR3 length equals 14 residues. As DNA, the CDR3 is TGTGCCGGCACCCCGGGACAGGACAGAACTGAAGCTTTCTTT. Translated: CAGTPGQDRTEAFF.